This T cell receptor beta chain comes out of a study of cytomegalovirus exposure and HLA in healthy donors. On the study more broadly: The 500 to 750 first-cohort repertoires and the roughly 130 validation repertoires shared the same platform, a later analysis reported. Study findings and constraints: Confirmation was obtained in vitro that a few CMV-associated chains are specific for CMV antigens. Listed as cytomegalovirus-associated were 150 to 200 TCR beta chains.

The CDR3 has 13 amino acids. The V gene lost 3 bases and the J gene lost 9 bases, with 12 bases spanning the gap. Germline V gene sequence: CDR1 WNHNN, CDR2 SYGVQD (reference sequence). Only in-frame clones appear in the TCRdb table, and some are missing; sequencing was by immunoSEQ multiplex PCR. The table lists 100,000 to 150,000 clones, about 89% of them singletons, with approximately 2% in the top ten. In regard to this clone: The antigen is unknown.

The TCR comes from a woman aged 18-29 years in good health and CMV-seronegative. Source material: PBMCs. The chain combines TRBV10-1 with TRBJ2-1; D gene ambiguous. The CDR3 bases are TGCGCCAGCAGTGATGTAGCAGTTGGTGAGCAGTTCTTC. Translated, it gives CASSDVAVGEQFF.